This TCR beta chain stems from a study of vaccination and CD4 T cells after COVID-19. The treatment was: approximately nine-day PBMC culture with coronavirus spike peptide pools or control peptides (ViraFEST assay). This CDR3 is 16 amino acids long. The junction had 8 bases not matched to a gene; V was cut back by 2 bases and J by 1 base. To note about this clonotype: Antigen specificity is unknown.

Cultured CD4+ T cell DNA was sequenced using the Oncomine TCR Beta short-read assay. Each CDR3 protein gets one entry after TCRdb re-called the PCR reads with MiXCR. Among about 15,000 distinct CDR3 sequences, roughly three fifths were seen once, and the ten largest hold 5.2%. The TCR sequence derives from a human donor who had recovered from COVID-19. The rearrangement joins TRBV12-3 or TRBV12-4 to TRBJ2-7; 7 bases match TRBD2. This sample comprised CD4+ T cells from blood, cultured in vitro, obtained after SARS-CoV-2 vaccination. The CDR3 region is CASSLMAGVISYEQYF. The CDR3 DNA follows: TGTGCCAGCAGTTTAATGGCGGGAGTAATTTCCTACGAGCAGTACTTC.